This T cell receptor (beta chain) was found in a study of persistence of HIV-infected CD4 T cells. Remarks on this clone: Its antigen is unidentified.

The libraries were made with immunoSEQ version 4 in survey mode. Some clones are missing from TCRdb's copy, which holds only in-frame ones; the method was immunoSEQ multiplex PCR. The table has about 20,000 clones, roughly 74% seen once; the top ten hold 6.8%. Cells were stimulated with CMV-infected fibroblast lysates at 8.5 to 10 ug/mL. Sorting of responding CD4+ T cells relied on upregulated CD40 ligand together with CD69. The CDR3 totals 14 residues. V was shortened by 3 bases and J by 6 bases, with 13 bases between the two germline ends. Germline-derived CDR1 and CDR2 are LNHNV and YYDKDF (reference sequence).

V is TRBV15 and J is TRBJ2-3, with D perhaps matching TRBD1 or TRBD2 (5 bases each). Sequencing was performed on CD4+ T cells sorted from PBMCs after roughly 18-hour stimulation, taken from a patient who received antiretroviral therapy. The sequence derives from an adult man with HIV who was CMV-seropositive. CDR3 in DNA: TGTGCCACCAGCAGTCCCGGGACGAAGGATACGCAGTATTTT. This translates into CATSSPGTKDTQYF.